These T cell receptor beta chains were read from a single sample in a study of T cell responses to AZD1222 COVID-19 vaccine. Repertoires were generated with immunoSEQ multiplex PCR, while TCRdb's copy carries only in-frame clones and drops some. Among approximately 190,000 clones, approximately 90% were seen once, and the ten largest hold 0.75% to 1%. This sample comprised peripheral blood, obtained on day 0 of AZD1222 vaccination. The receptor set was obtained from an adult in good health. Each CDR3 is given without its conserved first and last residue. The D gene is left open where the match is weak.

>NA|TRBV9|TRBJ1-5
ASSLMGDSNQPQH
>NA|TRBV5-5|TRBJ2-1
ASSFWQSSYNEQF
>NA|TRBV27|TRBJ1-2
ASSSWGGDGYT
>TRBD2|TRBV4-2|TRBJ2-5
ASSQGTSGRIQETQY
>NA|TRBV5-1|TRBJ2-1
ASSLASGYEGSYNEQF
>NA|TRBV18|TRBJ2-1
ASSPIRSNEQF
>NA|TRBV28|TRBJ2-7
ASSLPHGGLDQY
>NA|TRBV6-6|TRBJ1-5
ASSYSSNQPQH
>NA|TRBV7-9|TRBJ1-4
ASSLVTGQKLF
>NA|TRBV7-9|TRBJ2-5
ASSSISENQETQY
>TRBD1|TRBV7-2|TRBJ1-5
ASSSWTGDLPQH
>TRBD1|TRBV12-3/TRBV12-4|TRBJ1-6
ASSVSGGAPLH
>TRBD1|TRBV27|TRBJ2-7
ASAPTRDRGTYEQY
>NA|TRBV7-9|TRBJ1-1
ASSLLQGPYTEAF
>TRBD2|TRBV9|TRBJ2-1
ASSAELAGGYNEQF
>NA|TRBV19|TRBJ1-5
ASSIAGGRNNQPQH
>TRBD2|TRBV4-2|TRBJ2-4
ASSPGSGGASGAKNIQY
>NA|TRBV29-1|TRBJ2-7
SVEAGTYEQY
>NA|TRBV5-1|TRBJ2-1
ASSPVADSYNEQF
>NA|TRBV15|TRBJ1-1
ATSRVKNTEAF
>NA|TRBV4-3|TRBJ1-6
ASSQKPTGSADPSPLH
>TRBD2|TRBV19|TRBJ2-7
ASSIAKTSKSEQY
>NA|TRBV25-1|TRBJ2-1
ASSDRSYNEQF
>NA|TRBV7-8|TRBJ1-6
ASSLDPGGSNSPLH
>NA|TRBV5-1|TRBJ2-3
ASRPRGSTVDTQY
>TRBD2|TRBV11-3|TRBJ2-7
ASSPRVGGIGYEQY
>NA|TRBV4-3|TRBJ1-1
ASSQILSKNTEAF
>NA|TRBV27|TRBJ1-1
ASSFGPGAWTEAF
>NA|TRBV9|TRBJ2-7
ASSVEDATYEQY
>TRBD1|TRBV7-9|TRBJ1-3
ASSWDSVSGNTIY
>TRBD2|TRBV27|TRBJ2-1
ASSPLTSGAGHEQF
>TRBD1|TRBV7-6|TRBJ2-1
ASSLGQGTGGSGEQF
>NA|TRBV24-1|TRBJ2-5
ATSDADSQETQY
>NA|TRBV7-2|TRBJ1-5
ASSLAGDQPQH
>NA|TRBV29-1|TRBJ2-7
SVVGPYEQY
>TRBD2|TRBV27|TRBJ2-7
ASSLGLDTTYEQY
>NA|TRBV10-3|TRBJ2-2
AMRGGTQNTGELF
>TRBD1|TRBV28|TRBJ2-2
ASQTGQGNTGELF
>NA|TRBV5-6|TRBJ2-3
ASSLWSADTQY
>NA|TRBV4-3|TRBJ1-1
ASSQGGTGNTEAF
>TRBD1|TRBV6-5|TRBJ2-7
ASSYADRAFYEQY
>TRBD1|TRBV25-1|TRBJ2-3
ASSAGGTGHTDTQY
>TRBD1|TRBV4-1|TRBJ2-7
ASSPRTGYYEQY
>TRBD1|TRBV7-9|TRBJ1-2
ASSSSGGTAYGYT
>TRBD1|TRBV18|TRBJ1-5
ASSPGQINQPQH
>NA|TRBV28|TRBJ2-1
ASSSTQAGNNEQF
>TRBD1|TRBV19|TRBJ1-5
ASKTRGLNSNQPQH
>NA|TRBV7-2|TRBJ1-2
ASSHGGWGANYGYT
>TRBD1|TRBV5-1|TRBJ2-7
ASSPDRGSYEQY
>NA|TRBV19|TRBJ1-2
ASSIGATLDYGYT
>NA|TRBV15|TRBJ2-7
ATSRDQAASYEQY
>NA|TRBV10-2|TRBJ2-3
ASSEGRQDTQY
>TRBD2|TRBV7-2|TRBJ2-7
ASSPRGTSGRNSYEQY
>NA|TRBV7-8|TRBJ1-4
ASSDRRVTNEKLF
>NA|TRBV4-3|TRBJ1-6
ASSQVGGGSSYNSPLH